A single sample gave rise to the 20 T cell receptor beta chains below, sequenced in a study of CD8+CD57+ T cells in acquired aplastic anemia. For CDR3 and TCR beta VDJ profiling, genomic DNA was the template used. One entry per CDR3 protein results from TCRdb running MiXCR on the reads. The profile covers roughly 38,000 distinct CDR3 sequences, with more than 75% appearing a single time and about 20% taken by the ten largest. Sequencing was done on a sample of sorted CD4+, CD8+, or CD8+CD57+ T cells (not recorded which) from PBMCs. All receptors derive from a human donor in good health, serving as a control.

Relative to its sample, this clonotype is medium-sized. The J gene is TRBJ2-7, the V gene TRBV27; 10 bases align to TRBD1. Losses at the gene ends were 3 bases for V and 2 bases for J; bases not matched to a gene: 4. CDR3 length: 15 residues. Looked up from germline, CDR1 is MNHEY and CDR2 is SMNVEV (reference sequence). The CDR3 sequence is CASSLGQGFPYEQYF. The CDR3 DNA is TGTGCCAGCAGTTTGGGACAGGGGTTTCCCTACGAGCAGTACTTC.

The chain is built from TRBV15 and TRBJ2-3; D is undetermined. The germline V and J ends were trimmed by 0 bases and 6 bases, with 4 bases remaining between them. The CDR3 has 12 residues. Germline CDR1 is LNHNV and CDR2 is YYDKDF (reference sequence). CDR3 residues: CATSRDQDTQYF. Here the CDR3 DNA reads TGTGCCACCAGCAGAGACCAGGATACGCAGTATTTT.

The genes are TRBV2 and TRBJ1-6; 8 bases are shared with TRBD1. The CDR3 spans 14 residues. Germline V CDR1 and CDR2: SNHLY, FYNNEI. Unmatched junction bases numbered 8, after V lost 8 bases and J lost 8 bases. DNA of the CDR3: TGTGCCAGCGATCAGGGGGCAGGGGATTCACCCCTCCACTTT. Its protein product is CASDQGAGDSPLHF.

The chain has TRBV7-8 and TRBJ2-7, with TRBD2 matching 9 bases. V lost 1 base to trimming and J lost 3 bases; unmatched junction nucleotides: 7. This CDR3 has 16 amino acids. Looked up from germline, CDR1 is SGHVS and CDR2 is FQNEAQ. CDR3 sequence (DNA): TGTGCCAGCAGCTTAGAGGCTAGCGGGACAATCTACGAGCAGTACTTC. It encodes CASSLEASGTIYEQYF.

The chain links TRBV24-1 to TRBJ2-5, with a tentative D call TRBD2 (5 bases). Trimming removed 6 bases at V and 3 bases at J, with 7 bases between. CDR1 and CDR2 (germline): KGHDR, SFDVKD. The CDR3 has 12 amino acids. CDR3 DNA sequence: TGTGCCACCAGTAGAGGGAAAGAGACCCAGTACTTC. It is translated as CATSRGKETQYF.

The CDR3 DNA reads TGCGCCAGCAGCTTGTACAGACCCTCTGGGGCCAACGTCCTGACTTTC. Protein sequence: CASSLYRPSGANVLTF. The chain is built from TRBV4-1 and TRBJ2-6; D unclear. Trimming removed 5 bases at V and 0 bases at J, with 11 bases between. CDR3 size: 16 residues. Per the germline V gene, CDR1 is MGHRA and CDR2 is YSYEKL.

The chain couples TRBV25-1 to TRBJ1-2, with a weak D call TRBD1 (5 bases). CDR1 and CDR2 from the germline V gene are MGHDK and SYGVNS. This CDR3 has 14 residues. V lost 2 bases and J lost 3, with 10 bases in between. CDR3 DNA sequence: TGTGCCAGCAGTGAACCAGGGACTCACTATGGCTACACCTTC. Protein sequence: CASSEPGTHYGYTF.

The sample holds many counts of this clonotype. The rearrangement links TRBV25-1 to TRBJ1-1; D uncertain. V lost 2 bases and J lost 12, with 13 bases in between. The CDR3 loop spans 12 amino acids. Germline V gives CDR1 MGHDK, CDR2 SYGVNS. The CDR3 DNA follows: TGTGCCAGCAGTGAAGGGGATTTTGTGACTTTCTTT. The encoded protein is CASSEGDFVTFF.

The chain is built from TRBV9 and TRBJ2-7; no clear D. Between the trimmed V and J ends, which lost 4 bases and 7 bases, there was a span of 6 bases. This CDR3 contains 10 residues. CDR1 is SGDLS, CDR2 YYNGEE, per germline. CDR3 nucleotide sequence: TGTGCCAGCAGCTCTGAGGAGCAGTACTTC. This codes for CASSSEEQYF.

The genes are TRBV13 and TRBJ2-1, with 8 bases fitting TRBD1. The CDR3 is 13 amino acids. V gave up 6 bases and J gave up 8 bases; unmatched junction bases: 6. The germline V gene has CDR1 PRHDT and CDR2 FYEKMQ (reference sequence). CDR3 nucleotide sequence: TGTGCCAGCAGGGGTCCGACAGGGGATGAGCAGTTCTTC. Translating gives CASRGPTGDEQFF.

CDR3 in amino acids: CASSDRGVSYGYTF. The DNA of the CDR3 is TGTGCCAGCAGTGATCGGGGGGTCTCGTATGGCTACACCTTC. The rearrangement joins TRBV2 to TRBJ1-2; D may be TRBD1 (5 bases). CDR1 is SNHLY and CDR2 is FYNNEI in the germline V gene. The CDR3 consists of 14 residues. Trimming removed 3 bases from V and 5 bases from J, with 13 bases in between.

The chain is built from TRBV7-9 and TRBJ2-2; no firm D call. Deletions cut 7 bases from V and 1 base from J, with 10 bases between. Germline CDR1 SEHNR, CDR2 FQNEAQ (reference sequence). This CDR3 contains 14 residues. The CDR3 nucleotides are TGTGCCAGCAATTCCGGTCAGAACACCGGGGAGCTGTTTTTT. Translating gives CASNSGQNTGELFF.

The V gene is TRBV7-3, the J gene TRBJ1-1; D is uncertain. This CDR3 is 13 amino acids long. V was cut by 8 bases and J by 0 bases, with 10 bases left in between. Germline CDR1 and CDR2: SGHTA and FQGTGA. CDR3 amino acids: CASGVSMNTEAFF. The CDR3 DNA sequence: TGTGCCAGCGGAGTCAGCATGAACACTGAAGCTTTCTTT.

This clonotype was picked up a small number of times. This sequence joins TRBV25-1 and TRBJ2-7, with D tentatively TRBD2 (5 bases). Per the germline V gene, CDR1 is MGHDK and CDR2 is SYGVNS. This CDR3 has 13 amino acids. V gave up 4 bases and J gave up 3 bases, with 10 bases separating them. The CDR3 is CASSAHGGYEQYF. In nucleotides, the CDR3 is TGTGCCAGCAGTGCACATGGAGGCTACGAGCAGTACTTC.

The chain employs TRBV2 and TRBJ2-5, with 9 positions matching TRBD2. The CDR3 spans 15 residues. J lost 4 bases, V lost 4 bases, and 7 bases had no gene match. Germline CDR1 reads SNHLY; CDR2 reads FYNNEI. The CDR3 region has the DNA TGTGCCAGCAGTGGTGGCGGGGGGGGCCGAGAGACCCAGTACTTC. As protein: CASSGGGGGRETQYF.

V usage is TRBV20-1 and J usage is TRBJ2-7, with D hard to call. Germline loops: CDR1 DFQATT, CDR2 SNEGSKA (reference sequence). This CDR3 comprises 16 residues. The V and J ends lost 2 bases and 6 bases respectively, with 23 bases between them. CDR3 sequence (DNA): TGCAGTGCTAGATCGTCGGGCAGTCTAGGGATGAGCGAGCAGTACTTC. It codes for CSARSSGSLGMSEQYF.

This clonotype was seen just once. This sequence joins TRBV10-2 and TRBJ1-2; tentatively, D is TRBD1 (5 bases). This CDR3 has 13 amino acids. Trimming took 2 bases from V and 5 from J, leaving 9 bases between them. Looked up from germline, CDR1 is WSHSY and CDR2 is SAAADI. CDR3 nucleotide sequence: TGCGCCAGCAGTGAGCCGGGACCATATGGCTACACCTTC. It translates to CASSEPGPYGYTF.

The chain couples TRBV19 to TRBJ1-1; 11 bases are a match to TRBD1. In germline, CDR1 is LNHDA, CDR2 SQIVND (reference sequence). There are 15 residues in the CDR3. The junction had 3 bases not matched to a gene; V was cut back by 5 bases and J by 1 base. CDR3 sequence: CASSGGTGGNTEAFF. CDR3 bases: TGTGCCAGTAGTGGAGGGACAGGGGGGAACACTGAAGCTTTCTTT.

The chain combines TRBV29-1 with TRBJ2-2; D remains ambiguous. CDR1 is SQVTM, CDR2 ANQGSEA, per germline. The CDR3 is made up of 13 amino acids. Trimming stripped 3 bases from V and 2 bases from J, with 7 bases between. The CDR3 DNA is TGCAGCGTTGACTGGCGAAACACCGGGGAGCTGTTTTTT. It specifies CSVDWRNTGELFF.

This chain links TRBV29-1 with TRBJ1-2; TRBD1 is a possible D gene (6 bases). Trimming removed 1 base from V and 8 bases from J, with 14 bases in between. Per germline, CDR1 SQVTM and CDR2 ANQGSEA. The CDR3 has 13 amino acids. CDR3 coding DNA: TGCAGCGTTGAAGGGTGGCAGGGGTTCGGCTACACCTTC. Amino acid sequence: CSVEGWQGFGYTF.